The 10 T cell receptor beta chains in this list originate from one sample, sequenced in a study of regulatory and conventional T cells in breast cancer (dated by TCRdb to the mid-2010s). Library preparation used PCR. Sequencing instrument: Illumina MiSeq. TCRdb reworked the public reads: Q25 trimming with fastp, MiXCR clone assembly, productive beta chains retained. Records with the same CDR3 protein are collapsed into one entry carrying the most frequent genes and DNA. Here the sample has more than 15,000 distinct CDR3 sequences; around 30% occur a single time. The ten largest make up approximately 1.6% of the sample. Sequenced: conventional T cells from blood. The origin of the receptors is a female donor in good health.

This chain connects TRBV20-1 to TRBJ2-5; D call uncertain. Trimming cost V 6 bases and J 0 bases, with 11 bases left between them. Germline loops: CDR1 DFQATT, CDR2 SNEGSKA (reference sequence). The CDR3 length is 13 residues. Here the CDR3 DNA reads TGCAGTGCAGGATGCCCATACCAAGAGACCCAGTACTTC. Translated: CSAGCPYQETQYF.

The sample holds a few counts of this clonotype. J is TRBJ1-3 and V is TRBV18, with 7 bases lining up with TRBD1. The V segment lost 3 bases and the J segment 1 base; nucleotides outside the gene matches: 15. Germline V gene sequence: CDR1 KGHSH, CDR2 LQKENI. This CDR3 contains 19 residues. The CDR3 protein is CASSPLGTAQTGSGNTIYF. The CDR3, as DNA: TGTGCCAGCTCACCCCTCGGGACAGCCCAAACTGGTTCTGGAAACACCATATATTTT. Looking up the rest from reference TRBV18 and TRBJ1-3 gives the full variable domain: NAGVMQNPRHLVRRRGQEARLRCSPMKGHSHVYWYRQLPEEGLKFMVYLQKENIIDESGMPKERFSAEFPKEGPSILRIQQVVRGDSAAYFCASSPLGTAQTGSGNTIYFGEGSWLTVV.

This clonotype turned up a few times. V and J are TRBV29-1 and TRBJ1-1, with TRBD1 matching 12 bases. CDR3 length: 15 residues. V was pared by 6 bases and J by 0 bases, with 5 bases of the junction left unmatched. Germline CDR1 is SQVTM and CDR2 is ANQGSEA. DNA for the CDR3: TGCAGCGTAGGGACAGGGGGCACCATGAACACTGAAGCTTTCTTT. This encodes CSVGTGGTMNTEAFF.

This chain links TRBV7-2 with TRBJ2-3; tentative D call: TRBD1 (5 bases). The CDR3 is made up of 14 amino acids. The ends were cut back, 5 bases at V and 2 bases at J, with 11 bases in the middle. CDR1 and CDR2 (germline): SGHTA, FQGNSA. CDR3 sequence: CASSPDSNTDTQYF. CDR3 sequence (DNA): TGTGCCAGCAGCCCCGACAGTAACACAGATACGCAGTATTTT.

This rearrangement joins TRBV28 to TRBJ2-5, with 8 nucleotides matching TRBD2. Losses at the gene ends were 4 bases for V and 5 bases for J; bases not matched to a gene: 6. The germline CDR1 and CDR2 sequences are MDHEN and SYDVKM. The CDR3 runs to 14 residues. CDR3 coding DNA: TGTGCCAGCAGTTGGGGACTAGTGGGTGAGACCCAGTACTTC. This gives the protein CASSWGLVGETQYF. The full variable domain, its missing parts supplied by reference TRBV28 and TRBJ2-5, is DVKVTQSSRYLVKRTGEKVFLECVQDMDHENMFWYRQDPGLGLRLIYFSYDVKMKEKGDIPEGYSVSREKKERFSLILESASTNQTSMYLCASSWGLVGETQYFGPGTRLLVL.

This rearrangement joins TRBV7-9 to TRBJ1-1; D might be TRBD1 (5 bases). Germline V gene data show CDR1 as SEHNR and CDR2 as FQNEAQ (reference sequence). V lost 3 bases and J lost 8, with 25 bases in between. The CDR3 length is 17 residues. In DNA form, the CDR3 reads TGTGCCAGCAGCTTGGCCGGCGCGGCAGGGATATATTTAGAAGCTTTCTTT. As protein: CASSLAGAAGIYLEAFF.

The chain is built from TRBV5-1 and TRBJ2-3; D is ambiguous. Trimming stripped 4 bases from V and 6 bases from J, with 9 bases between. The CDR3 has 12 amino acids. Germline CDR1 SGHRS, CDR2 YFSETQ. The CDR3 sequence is CASSLPGDTQYF. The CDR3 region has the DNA TGCGCCAGCAGCCTCCCTGGGGATACGCAGTATTTT.

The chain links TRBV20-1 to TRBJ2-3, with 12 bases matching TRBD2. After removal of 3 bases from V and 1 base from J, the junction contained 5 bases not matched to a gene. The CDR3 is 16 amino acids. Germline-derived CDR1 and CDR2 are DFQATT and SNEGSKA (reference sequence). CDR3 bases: TGCAGTGCTAGTACTAGCGGGGGGACGGGCACAGATACGCAGTATTTT. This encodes CSASTSGGTGTDTQYF.

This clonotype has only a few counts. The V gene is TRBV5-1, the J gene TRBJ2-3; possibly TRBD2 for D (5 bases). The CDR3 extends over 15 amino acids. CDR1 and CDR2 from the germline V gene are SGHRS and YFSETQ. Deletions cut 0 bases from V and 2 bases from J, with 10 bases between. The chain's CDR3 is CASSLEAVATDTQYF. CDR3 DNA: TGCGCCAGCAGCTTGGAAGCGGTGGCCACAGATACGCAGTATTTT. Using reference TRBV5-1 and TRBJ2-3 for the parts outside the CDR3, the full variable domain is KAGVTQTPRYLIKTRGQQVTLSCSPISGHRSVSWYQQTPGQGLQFLFEYFSETQRNKGNFPGRFSGRQFSNSRSEMNVSTLELGDSALYLCASSLEAVATDTQYFGPGTRLTVL.

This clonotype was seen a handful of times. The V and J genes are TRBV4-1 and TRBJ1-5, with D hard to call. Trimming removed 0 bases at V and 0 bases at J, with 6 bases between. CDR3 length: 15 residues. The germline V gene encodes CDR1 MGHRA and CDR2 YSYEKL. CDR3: CASSQDQYSNQPQHF. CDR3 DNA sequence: TGCGCCAGCAGCCAAGACCAGTATAGCAATCAGCCCCAGCATTTT.